The next 18 T cell receptor beta chains were all read from a single sample in a study of shared clonotypes between healthy human individuals. Profiling relied on immunoSEQ multiplex PCR, and the TCRdb table lists in-frame clones only, not all of them. The sample holds about 510,000 clones; approximately 95% are singletons and the top ten take 0.06%. Sequencing used naive CD4+ T cells sorted from blood. The subset: CD45RA+ positively selected. All receptors derive from a woman aged 30 to 39 in good health.

Regarding this clone: Within the sample, other DNA sequences also encode this same CDR3. The genes are TRBV27 and TRBJ2-3; 8 nucleotides match TRBD2. The CDR3 extends over 16 amino acids. CDR1 MNHEY and CDR2 SMNVEV come from the germline V gene (reference sequence). Trimming removed 2 bases from V and 0 bases from J; junction bases left unmatched: 4. CDR3 nucleotide sequence: TGTGCCAGCAGTTTAGGTCTAGCGGGTAGCACAGATACGCAGTATTTT. Its translation is CASSLGLAGSTDTQYF.

CDR3 sequence: CASSSLADPYEQYF. The CDR3, as DNA: TGTGCCAGCAGTTCCTTAGCGGACCCCTACGAGCAGTACTTC. The V gene is TRBV28, the J gene TRBJ2-7, with a possible D match to TRBD2 (6 bases). The V end lost 4 bases, the J end lost 2 bases, and 12 bases lay between the germline ends. This CDR3 has 14 residues. CDR1 is MDHEN and CDR2 is SYDVKM in the germline V gene.

The chain links TRBV5-3 to TRBJ2-6, with TRBD1 matching 11 bases. TRBV5-3 is given ORF status, its function remaining uncertain. The CDR3 consists of 19 residues. V shed 5 bases and J 1 base; nucleotides not matched to a gene: 11. The CDR3 DNA is TGTGCCAGAAGAGAAAGGTGTGGACAGGGGGCTTCTGGGGCCAACGTCCTGACTTTC. It specifies CARRERCGQGASGANVLTF.

This chain uses TRBV11-2 with TRBJ2-4; D unclear. Trimming cost V 1 base and J 0 bases, with 10 bases left between them. The length of the CDR3 is 16 residues. CDR1 SGHAT and CDR2 FQNNGV come from the germline V gene. CDR3 coding DNA: TGTGCCAGCAGCTTAGGCGGTCCTCTAGCCAAAAACATTCAGTACTTC. Protein sequence: CASSLGGPLAKNIQYF.

The rearrangement links TRBV19 to TRBJ1-5; no reliable D call. The germline V gene has CDR1 LNHDA and CDR2 SQIVND (reference sequence). V was cut by 5 bases and J by 0 bases, with 11 bases left in between. The CDR3 is 15 residues long. The CDR3 DNA is TGTGCCAGTAGTGTACGACATATTAGCAATCAGCCCCAGCATTTT. Amino acid sequence: CASSVRHISNQPQHF.

The chain uses TRBV5-1 and TRBJ1-1, with 7 bases matching TRBD1. Unmatched junction bases numbered 1, after V lost 4 bases and J lost 1 base. The CDR3 has 13 amino acids. Germline assignment: CDR1 SGHRS and CDR2 YFSETQ. The CDR3: CASSAGGNTEAFF. In nucleotides, the CDR3 is TGCGCCAGCAGCGCAGGGGGGAACACTGAAGCTTTCTTT.

The gene calls are TRBV5-1 and TRBJ2-7; maybe TRBD1 (6 bases). V was clipped by 6 bases and J by 4 bases, with 14 bases between them. Germline values: CDR1 SGHRS, CDR2 YFSETQ. The CDR3 runs 13 residues. CDR3 residues: CASKEGDRYEQYF. The CDR3 DNA reads as TGCGCCAGCAAAGAGGGGGATCGGTACGAGCAGTACTTC.

This chain joins TRBV6-1 and TRBJ2-3, with a weak D call TRBD2 (5 bases). This CDR3 is built from 14 residues. In germline, CDR1 is MNHNS, CDR2 SASEGT. V was trimmed by 0 bases and J by 1 base, leaving 5 bases between them. CDR3 in amino acids: CASSEARGTDTQYF. As DNA, the CDR3 is TGTGCCAGCAGTGAAGCGAGGGGCACAGATACGCAGTATTTT.

This chain links TRBV6-6 with TRBJ1-1, with a weak D call TRBD1 (5 bases). The CDR3 is made up of 13 amino acids. Germline V gives CDR1 MNHNY, CDR2 SVGAGI (reference sequence). V dropped 6 bases and J dropped 4 bases, with 12 bases sitting between them. Written as DNA, the CDR3 is TGTGCCAGCAGCCGACAGTCGATCACTGAAGCTTTCTTT. Its protein is CASSRQSITEAFF.

The chain is built from TRBV18 and TRBJ2-7; D gene ambiguous. The length of the CDR3 is 14 residues. V shed 4 bases and J shed 6 bases, with 16 bases lying between them. Germline V CDR1 and CDR2: KGHSH, LQKENI. CDR3 residues: CASSHLDDGLEQYF. The DNA of the CDR3 is TGTGCCAGCTCACACCTGGACGACGGCCTCGAGCAGTACTTC. Using reference TRBV18 and TRBJ2-7 for the parts outside the CDR3, the full variable domain is NAGVMQNPRHLVRRRGQEARLRCSPMKGHSHVYWYRQLPEEGLKFMVYLQKENIIDESGMPKERFSAEFPKEGPSILRIQQVVRGDSAAYFCASSHLDDGLEQYFGPGTRLTVT.

The V call is TRBV21-1, the J call TRBJ1-2. TRBV21-1 is a pseudogene. The CDR3 is 14 residues long. This CDR3 is CASSKVLERDGYTF. The CDR3, as DNA: TGTGCCAGCAGCAAAGTCCTGGAAAGAGATGGCTACACCTTC.

This rearrangement joins TRBV14 to TRBJ2-3, with 7 bases that match TRBD2. Germline V gene lookup returns CDR1 SGHDN and CDR2 FVKESK. The CDR3 length is 14 residues. V trimming: 1 base; J trimming: 4 bases; junction bases outside the gene matches: 2. Written as DNA, the CDR3 is TGTGCCAGCAGCCAAGCCGGACTAGCAGATACGCAGTATTTT. Protein: CASSQAGLADTQYF.

The chain recombines TRBV28 with TRBJ2-2, with 12 bases fitting TRBD1. The V gene's germline CDR1 is MDHEN and CDR2 SYDVKM. Losses at the gene ends were 4 bases for V and 4 bases for J; bases not matched to a gene: 4. The CDR3 has 16 residues. CDR3: CASSSGQGAVTGELFF. CDR3 bases: TGTGCCAGCAGTTCGGGACAGGGGGCGGTCACCGGGGAGCTGTTTTTT.

This chain uses TRBV18 with TRBJ1-4, with 7 bases fitting TRBD1. Germline trimming cut 3 bases from V and 2 bases from J; bases unmatched to any gene: 9. The CDR3 runs to 17 residues. CDR1 and CDR2 (germline): KGHSH, LQKENI. This CDR3 reads CASSPLEGADTNEKLFF. The DNA of the CDR3 is TGTGCCAGCTCACCCCTCGAGGGGGCTGACACTAATGAAAAACTGTTTTTT.

The chain is built from TRBV14 and TRBJ2-5; 10 positions match TRBD2. The end of the DNA is better explained by TRBJ2-7, so the J call may be wrong. The CDR3 runs to 15 residues. Germline V lookup: CDR1 SGHDN, CDR2 FVKESK. CDR3 bases: TGTGCCAGCAGCCAAGCTGCTAGCGGGAGATACGAGCAGTACTTC. Amino acid sequence: CASSQAASGRYEQYF.

On this clone itself: Other nucleotide sequences from this sample produce the same CDR3. The chain is built from TRBV5-1 and TRBJ2-7; D is ambiguous. The ends were cut back, 0 bases at V and 3 bases at J, with 7 bases in the middle. The CDR3 runs 13 residues. The V gene's germline CDR1 is SGHRS and CDR2 YFSETQ. The DNA of the CDR3 is TGCGCCAGCAGCTTGGCGGTCAGCTACGAGCAGTACTTC. This sequence encodes CASSLAVSYEQYF.

The gene calls are TRBV11-2 and TRBJ2-5, with 8 bases lining up with TRBD1. The CDR3 contains 16 residues. Germline CDR1 is SGHAT and CDR2 is FQNNGV. Trimming removed 0 bases from V and 5 bases from J; junction bases left unmatched: 8. The CDR3 spells CASSLEQGQAFETQYF. The DNA of the CDR3 is TGTGCCAGCAGCTTAGAGCAGGGACAGGCGTTTGAGACCCAGTACTTC.

V and J are TRBV5-1 and TRBJ1-1; D is unclear. Germline V CDR1 and CDR2: SGHRS, YFSETQ. Trimming removed 0 bases at V and 1 base at J, with 7 bases between. The CDR3 is 14 amino acids. The CDR3 spells CASSLAQTNTEAFF. The CDR3 region has the DNA TGCGCCAGCAGCTTGGCACAGACGAACACTGAAGCTTTCTTT.